The clone carrying this T cell receptor beta chain is a singleton in its sample. Per the original data handling: Amplification with reference gene primers provided the estimates of nucleated cell counts. Only in-frame clones appear in the TCRdb table, and some are missing; sequencing was by immunoSEQ multiplex PCR. V and J calls and clone size are as listed in that table; D and trimming were resolved from the DNA. The sample shows roughly 150,000 clones, approximately 84% of them seen only once. The CDR3 contains 13 residues. The V end lost 0 bases, the J end lost 7 bases, and 8 bases lay between the germline ends. In germline, CDR1 is SGHDT, CDR2 YYEEEE. This sample was taken from a study of blood T cell repertoires in COVID-19. On the study more broadly: PBMCs, B-cell-depleted T cells, or T cells were the source of the cDNA or gDNA that made up the material.

Sequenced input: peripheral blood. The clonotype comes from a woman of 80 years or more with COVID-19, enrolled during active disease. The rearrangement links TRBV5-6 to TRBJ2-1; no firm D call. The CDR3: CASSLALQNEQFF. DNA for the CDR3: TGTGCCAGCAGCTTGGCTCTACAGAATGAGCAGTTCTTC.